A single sample is the source of the 27 T cell receptor beta chains below, sequenced in a study of T cell responses to AZD1222 COVID-19 vaccine. Produced via immunoSEQ multiplex PCR; TCRdb's table is partial and in-frame only. The sample shows 110,000 to 150,000 clones, around nine tenths of them seen only once. The sequences come from peripheral blood, collected on day 0 of AZD1222 vaccination. Receptors originate from an adult in good health.

The chain is built from TRBV5-1 and TRBJ2-7; 9 bases match TRBD1. Losses at the gene ends were 0 bases for V and 3 bases for J; bases not matched to a gene: 7. CDR3 length equals 16 residues. CDR1 is SGHRS and CDR2 is YFSETQ in the germline V gene. The CDR3 nucleotides are TGCGCCAGCAGCTTGGAGCCGGGACAGGGCTTCTACGAGCAGTACTTC. It yields the protein CASSLEPGQGFYEQYF.

The CDR3 is CASSSFRSYEQYF. Written as DNA, the CDR3 is TGTGCCAGCAGCTCCTTCCGCTCCTACGAGCAGTACTTC. The genes are TRBV5-5 and TRBJ2-7, with D uncertain. The CDR3 is 13 residues long. V shed 3 bases and J shed 0 bases, with 7 bases lying between them. Germline CDR1 SGHKS, CDR2 YYEKEE (reference sequence).

The chain has TRBV5-4 and TRBJ1-2; D is possibly TRBD1 (6 bases). The ends were cut back, 4 bases at V and 1 base at J, with 11 bases in the middle. Germline-derived CDR1 and CDR2 are SGHNT and YYREEE (reference sequence). This CDR3 has 14 residues. In nucleotides, the CDR3 is TGTGCCAGCAGCGTGAGGGGGGGTAACTATGGCTACACCTTC. Translation: CASSVRGGNYGYTF.

The V call is TRBV7-7, the J call TRBJ2-5, with 14 positions matching TRBD2. V gave up 5 bases and J gave up 5 bases; unmatched junction bases: 7. This CDR3 spans 16 amino acids. Germline CDR1 and CDR2: SSHAT and FNYEAQ (reference sequence). Written as DNA, the CDR3 is TGTGCCAGCAGCAAAGGACTAGCGGGAGGTCGGGAGACCCAGTACTTC. This codes for CASSKGLAGGRETQYF.

This rearrangement joins TRBV6-5 to TRBJ1-1; D is possibly TRBD1 (6 bases). Trimming stripped 10 bases from V and 1 base from J, with 13 bases between. The CDR3 is 13 amino acids. Germline V gives CDR1 MNHEY, CDR2 SVGAGI. Here the CDR3 DNA reads TGTGCCACCCAGGGGCAGGCGAACACTGAAGCTTTCTTT. Translating it yields CATQGQANTEAFF.

The chain employs TRBV11-2 and TRBJ1-2; the D gene is possibly TRBD1 (5 bases). The germline CDR1 and CDR2 sequences are SGHAT and FQNNGV. The CDR3 totals 16 residues. Deletions cut 5 bases from V and 8 bases from J, with 24 bases between. Here the CDR3 reads CASSLLFGTPRGGYTF. The CDR3 coding sequence is TGTGCCAGCAGCCTCCTCTTCGGGACTCCCCGAGGCGGCTACACCTTC.

V usage is TRBV7-8 and J usage is TRBJ1-2; 7 positions match TRBD1. The trim removed 2 bases at V and 2 bases at J, leaving 2 bases unmatched. In germline, CDR1 is SGHVS, CDR2 FQNEAQ. CDR3 length: 14 amino acids. CDR3 DNA sequence: TGTGCCAGCAGCTTATGGGACAGAAACTATGGCTACACCTTC. Translated: CASSLWDRNYGYTF.

This sequence joins TRBV28 and TRBJ1-2; 9 bases are shared with TRBD1. V was pared by 4 bases and J by 2 bases, with 5 bases of the junction left unmatched. This CDR3 region has 15 residues. CDR1 and CDR2 (germline): MDHEN, SYDVKM. For the CDR3, the DNA is TGTGCCAGCAGTTCACGAGGGACAGGGAACTATGGCTACACCTTC. Translation: CASSSRGTGNYGYTF.

CDR3 coding DNA: TGTGCCAGCAGTGATTTGATTAGGGGGCACCACGAGCAGTACTTC. It yields the protein CASSDLIRGHHEQYF. The V call is TRBV6-1, the J call TRBJ2-7, with 7 bases that match TRBD1. The germline V gene encodes CDR1 MNHNS and CDR2 SASEGT. The V gene end was trimmed by 3 bases and the J gene end by 5 bases; junction bases not matched to a gene: 10. The CDR3 totals 15 residues.

The chain joins TRBV7-2 to TRBJ2-7; a possible D gene is TRBD2 (6 bases). The V and J ends lost 5 bases and 6 bases respectively, with 20 bases between them. The CDR3 sequence is 15 residues long. Looked up from germline, CDR1 is SGHTA and CDR2 is FQGNSA. The CDR3 is CASSRRGPPGSEQYF. The CDR3 region has the DNA TGTGCCAGCAGCCGGAGGGGCCCACCGGGGAGCGAGCAGTACTTC. Using reference TRBV7-2 and TRBJ2-7 for the parts outside the CDR3, the full variable domain is GAGVSQSPSNKVTEKGKDVELRCDPISGHTALYWYRQSLGQGLEFLIYFQGNSAPDKSGLPSDRFSAERTGGSVSTLTIQRTQQEDSAVYLCASSRRGPPGSEQYFGPGTRLTVT.

V is TRBV6-5 and J is TRBJ1-5; no definite D call. There are 14 residues in the CDR3. CDR1 and CDR2 (germline): MNHEY, SVGAGI. Trimming pared 5 bases from V and 4 bases from J, leaving 12 bases between. The chain's CDR3 is CASSPGRGNQPQHF. The CDR3 DNA is TGTGCCAGCAGTCCCGGACGGGGAAATCAGCCCCAGCATTTT.

This rearrangement joins TRBV2 to TRBJ1-1; D is uncertain. V was cut by 8 bases and J by 8 bases, with 15 bases left in between. This CDR3 has 12 amino acids. CDR1 and CDR2 (germline): SNHLY, FYNNEI. CDR3 in amino acids: CASGWWSPEAFF. In DNA form, the CDR3 reads TGTGCCAGCGGATGGTGGAGTCCGGAAGCTTTCTTT.

This chain connects TRBV6-1 to TRBJ2-4, with no clear D. From germline, CDR1 is MNHNS and CDR2 SASEGT. The CDR3 is made up of 15 amino acids. Between the trimmed V and J ends, which lost 2 bases and 8 bases, there was a span of 16 bases. The CDR3 DNA reads TGTGCCAGCAGTGAAAGGAGAAGGTCAATGGACATTCAGTACTTC. Translation: CASSERRRSMDIQYF.

This clone was counted a few times. The chain carries TRBV4-1 and TRBJ1-6; 8 bases fit TRBD1. The CDR3 spans 14 residues. The ends lost 1 base at V and 10 bases at J; junction bases unmatched: 3. The germline gives CDR1 MGHRA, CDR2 YSYEKL. CDR3 in amino acids: CASSQAGGGSPLHF. The CDR3 DNA reads TGCGCCAGCAGCCAAGCAGGGGGCGGATCACCCCTCCACTTT.

The gene calls are TRBV2 and TRBJ2-7; 10 positions match TRBD2. The CDR3 totals 14 residues. Germline CDR1 reads SNHLY; CDR2 reads FYNNEI. V shed 5 bases, J shed 0 bases, and the junction held 1 base outside the gene matches. The CDR3 spells CASSPSGGSYEQYF. The CDR3 DNA sequence: TGTGCCAGCAGTCCTAGCGGGGGCTCCTACGAGCAGTACTTC.

The chain carries TRBV4-1 and TRBJ2-7; possibly TRBD1 for D (6 bases). This CDR3 contains 14 residues. V was shortened by 1 base and J by 3 bases, with 10 bases between the two germline ends. CDR1 MGHRA and CDR2 YSYEKL come from the germline V gene. The CDR3 loop is CASSQVDRIYEQYF. CDR3 sequence (DNA): TGCGCCAGCAGCCAAGTCGACAGGATCTACGAGCAGTACTTC.

J is TRBJ1-2 and V is TRBV18; 7 bases are a match to TRBD1. The CDR3 is made up of 15 amino acids. Germline CDR1 reads KGHSH; CDR2 reads LQKENI. V lost 2 bases, J lost 3 bases, and 6 bases stayed unmatched. CDR3 nucleotide sequence: TGTGCCAGCTCACCAAATACCGGGACAGACTATGGCTACACCTTC. Its protein is CASSPNTGTDYGYTF.

This clone was found once. The V and J genes are TRBV5-1 and TRBJ1-1; 8 bases agree with TRBD1. V dropped 4 bases and J dropped 4; count of bases not matched to a gene: 6. The CDR3 runs to 14 residues. Germline V CDR1 and CDR2: SGHRS, YFSETQ. The CDR3 sequence: CASSLRGRTTEAFF. CDR3 DNA sequence: TGCGCCAGCAGCCTCAGGGGGCGGACCACTGAAGCTTTCTTT.

This clone turned up a few times. The chain couples TRBV5-5 to TRBJ1-5; D not certain. CDR3 length: 17 residues. Trimming shortened V by 0 bases and J by 5 bases, and 18 bases separated the two germline ends. Germline CDR1 reads SGHKS; CDR2 reads YYEKEE (reference sequence). The CDR3 coding sequence is TGTGCCAGCAGCTTGGTGGTGACTACCGTTGCGGATCAGCCCCAGCATTTT. Residues: CASSLVVTTVADQPQHF.

This clone was observed a single time. The V gene is TRBV6-5, the J gene TRBJ1-1; no firm D call. V lost 5 bases and J 4 bases, leaving 17 bases between the germline ends. The CDR3 sequence is 15 residues long. Germline V gene sequence: CDR1 MNHEY, CDR2 SVGAGI. The CDR3 coding sequence is TGTGCCAGCAGTCGAACCGGACGGACCCTCACTGAAGCTTTCTTT. Amino acid sequence: CASSRTGRTLTEAFF.

CDR3 nucleotides: TGCGCCAGCAGCCATACCGGAGGGCTCGCTGGAAACACCATATATTTT. Translated: CASSHTGGLAGNTIYF. The rearrangement joins TRBV4-1 to TRBJ1-3; D gene unclear. The length of the CDR3 is 16 residues. V was cut by 3 bases and J by 2 bases, with 14 bases left in between. In germline, CDR1 is MGHRA, CDR2 YSYEKL.

This clone has just a few counts. V is TRBV24-1 and J is TRBJ2-3; 9 nucleotides agree with TRBD2. The V segment lost 7 bases and the J segment 4 bases; nucleotides outside the gene matches: 5. CDR3 length equals 14 residues. Germline values: CDR1 KGHDR, CDR2 SFDVKD. The CDR3 nucleotides read TGTGCCACCAGAAGCGGGAGGCGGGCAGATACGCAGTATTTT. Translated, it gives CATRSGRRADTQYF.

The V gene is TRBV2, the J gene TRBJ1-2; D unresolved. This CDR3 region has 15 residues. Germline loops: CDR1 SNHLY, CDR2 FYNNEI. Trimming left V 4 bases short and J 1 base short, with 13 bases between. The DNA for the CDR3 is TGTGCCAGCAGTGGTTCGGGCAGGCGTAACTATGGCTACACCTTC. Translated, it gives CASSGSGRRNYGYTF.

The rearrangement uses TRBV5-1 and TRBJ2-2; tentatively, D is TRBD2 (6 bases). The germline CDR1 and CDR2 sequences are SGHRS and YFSETQ. The CDR3 is 16 residues long. The V gene lost 4 bases and the J gene lost 6 bases, with 19 bases spanning the gap. The CDR3 nucleotides are TGCGCCAGCAGCACGACTACCAATTGGGGGGCCGGGGAGCTGTTTTTT. It translates to CASSTTTNWGAGELFF.

The rearrangement joins TRBV6-6 to TRBJ2-2; tentatively, D is TRBD2 (6 bases). The CDR3 contains 12 residues. Trimming took off 7 bases at V and 6 bases at J, with 9 bases between the two ends. Germline V gene sequence: CDR1 MNHNY, CDR2 SVGAGI (reference sequence). In DNA form, the CDR3 reads TGTGCCAGCACCCCGGGGGCCGGGGAGCTGTTTTTT. Protein: CASTPGAGELFF.

The V call is TRBV24-1, the J call TRBJ2-5; possibly TRBD1 or TRBD2 for D (6 bases each). The germline V gene has CDR1 KGHDR and CDR2 SFDVKD. CDR3 size: 15 residues. Trimming shortened V by 4 bases and J by 3 bases, and 14 bases separated the two germline ends. The DNA for the CDR3 is TGTGCCACCAGTGACAATCCGGGGGCTAAAGAGACCCAGTACTTC. Residues: CATSDNPGAKETQYF.

This clone has just a few counts. The chain employs TRBV29-1 and TRBJ2-5, with D possibly TRBD1 on 6 matching bases. V was pared by 4 bases and J by 2 bases, with 8 bases between. Germline-derived CDR1 and CDR2 are SQVTM and ANQGSEA. There are 12 residues in the CDR3. In nucleotides, the CDR3 is TGCAGCGTTGGCCAGGGGCAAGAGACCCAGTACTTC. Translating gives CSVGQGQETQYF.